The clone carrying this TCR beta chain was observed a single time. V dropped 3 bases and J dropped 7 bases, with 13 bases sitting between them. Germline V gene sequence: CDR1 MNHEY, CDR2 SMNVEV (reference sequence). This CDR3 spans 13 amino acids. Repertoires were generated with immunoSEQ multiplex PCR, while TCRdb's copy carries only in-frame clones and drops some. The sample yields roughly 120,000 clones, around 87% seen once. These data belong to a study of blood T cell repertoires in COVID-19. The specimen sequenced was peripheral blood. This sequence was found in a woman aged 50 to 60 with acute or convalescent COVID-19. V gene TRBV27 combines with J gene TRBJ2-7; D might be TRBD1 (5 bases). The DNA for the CDR3 is TGTGCCAGCAGTTTCTCACAGGTTGGGGAGCAGTACTTC. It translates to CASSFSQVGEQYF.